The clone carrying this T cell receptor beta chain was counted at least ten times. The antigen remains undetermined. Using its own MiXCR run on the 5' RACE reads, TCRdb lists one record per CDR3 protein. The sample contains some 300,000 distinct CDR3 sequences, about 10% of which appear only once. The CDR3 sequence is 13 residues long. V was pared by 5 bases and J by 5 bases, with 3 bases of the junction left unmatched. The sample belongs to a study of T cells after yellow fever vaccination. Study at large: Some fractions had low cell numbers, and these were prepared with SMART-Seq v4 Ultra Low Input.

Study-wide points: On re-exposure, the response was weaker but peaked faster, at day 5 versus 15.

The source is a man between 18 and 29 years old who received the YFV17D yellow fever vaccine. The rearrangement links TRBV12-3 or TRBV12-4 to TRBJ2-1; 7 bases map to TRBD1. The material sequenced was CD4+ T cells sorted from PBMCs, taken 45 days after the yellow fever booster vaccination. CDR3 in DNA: TGTGCCAGCAGTCGCCAGGGGGACAATGAGCAGTTCTTC. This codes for CASSRQGDNEQFF.